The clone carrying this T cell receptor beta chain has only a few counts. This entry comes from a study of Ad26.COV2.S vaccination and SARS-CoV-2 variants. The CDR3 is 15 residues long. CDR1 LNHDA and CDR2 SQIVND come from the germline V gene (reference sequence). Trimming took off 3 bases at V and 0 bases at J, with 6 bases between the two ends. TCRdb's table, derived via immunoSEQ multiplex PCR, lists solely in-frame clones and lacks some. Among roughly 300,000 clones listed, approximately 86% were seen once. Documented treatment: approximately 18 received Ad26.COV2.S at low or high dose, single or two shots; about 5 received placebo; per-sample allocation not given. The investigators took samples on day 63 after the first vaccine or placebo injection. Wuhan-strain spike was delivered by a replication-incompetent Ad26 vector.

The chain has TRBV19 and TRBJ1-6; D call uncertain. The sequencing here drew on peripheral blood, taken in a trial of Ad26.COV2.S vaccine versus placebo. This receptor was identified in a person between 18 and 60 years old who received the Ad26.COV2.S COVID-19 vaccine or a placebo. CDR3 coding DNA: TGTGCCAGTAGTATTGAGAGCTCCTATAATTCACCCCTCCACTTT. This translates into CASSIESSYNSPLHF. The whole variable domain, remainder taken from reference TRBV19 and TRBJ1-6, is DGGITQSPKYLFRKEGQNVTLSCEQNLNHDAMYWYRQDPGQGLRLIYYSQIVNDFQKGDIAEGYSVSREKKESFPLTVTSAQKNPTAFYLCASSIESSYNSPLHFGNGTRLTVT.